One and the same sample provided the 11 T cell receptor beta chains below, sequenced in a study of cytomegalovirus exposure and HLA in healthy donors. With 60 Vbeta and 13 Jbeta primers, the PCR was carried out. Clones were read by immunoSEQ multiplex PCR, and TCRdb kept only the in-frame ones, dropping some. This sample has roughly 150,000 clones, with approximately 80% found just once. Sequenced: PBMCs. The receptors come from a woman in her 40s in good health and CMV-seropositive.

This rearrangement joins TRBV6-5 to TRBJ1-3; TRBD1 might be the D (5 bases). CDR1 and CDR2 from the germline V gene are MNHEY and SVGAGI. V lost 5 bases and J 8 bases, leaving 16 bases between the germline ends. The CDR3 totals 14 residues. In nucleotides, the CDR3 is TGTGCCAGCAGTACGACAGACACGAGACACACCATATATTTT. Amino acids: CASSTTDTRHTIYF.

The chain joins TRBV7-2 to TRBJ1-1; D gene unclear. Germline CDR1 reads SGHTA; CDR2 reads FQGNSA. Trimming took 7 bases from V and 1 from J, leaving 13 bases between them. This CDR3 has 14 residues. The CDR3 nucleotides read TGTGCCAGCATTTGGGTTTCGGGGAACACTGAAGCTTTCTTT. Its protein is CASIWVSGNTEAFF.

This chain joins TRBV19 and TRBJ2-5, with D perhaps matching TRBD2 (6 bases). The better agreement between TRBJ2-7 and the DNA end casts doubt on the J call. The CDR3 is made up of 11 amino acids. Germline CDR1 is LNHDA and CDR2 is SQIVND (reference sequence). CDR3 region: CTKEGPYEQYF. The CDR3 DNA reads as TGTACGAAGGAGGGCCCCTACGAGCAGTACTTC.

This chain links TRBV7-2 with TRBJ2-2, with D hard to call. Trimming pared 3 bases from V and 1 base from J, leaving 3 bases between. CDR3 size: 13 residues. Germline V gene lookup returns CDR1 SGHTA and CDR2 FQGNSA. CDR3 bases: TGTGCCAGCAGCTTTAAGAACACCGGGGAGCTGTTTTTT. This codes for CASSFKNTGELFF.

CDR3 in DNA: TGTGCCAGCAGTTTCCGGGACACTATAAGCTCTGGAAACACCATATATTTT. Translation: CASSFRDTISSGNTIYF. The chain combines TRBV27 with TRBJ1-3; a possible D gene is TRBD1 (6 bases). V was trimmed by 3 bases and J by 0 bases, leaving 15 bases between them. This CDR3 contains 17 residues. Germline V CDR1 and CDR2: MNHEY, SMNVEV (reference sequence).

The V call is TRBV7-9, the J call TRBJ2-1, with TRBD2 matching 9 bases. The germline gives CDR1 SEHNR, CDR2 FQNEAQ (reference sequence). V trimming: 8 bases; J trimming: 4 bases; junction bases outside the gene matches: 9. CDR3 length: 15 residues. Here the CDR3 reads CASQGISGRYNEQFF. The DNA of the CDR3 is TGTGCCAGCCAGGGGATTAGCGGGAGATACAATGAGCAGTTCTTC.

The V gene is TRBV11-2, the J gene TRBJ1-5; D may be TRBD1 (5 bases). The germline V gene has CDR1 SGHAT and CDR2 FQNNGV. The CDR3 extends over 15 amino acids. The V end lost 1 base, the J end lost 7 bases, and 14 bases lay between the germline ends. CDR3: CASSLGSQGRQPQHF. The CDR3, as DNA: TGTGCCAGCAGCTTAGGCAGCCAGGGTCGGCAGCCCCAGCATTTT.

The DNA of the CDR3 is TGTGCCAGCAGCTTCATCGGGAGAAACACTGAAGCTTTCTTT. Amino acids: CASSFIGRNTEAFF. This chain joins TRBV7-6 and TRBJ1-1; D is unclear. Germline V CDR1 and CDR2: SGHVS, FNYEAQ. The CDR3 contains 14 residues. V gave up 3 bases and J gave up 2 bases, with 10 bases separating them.

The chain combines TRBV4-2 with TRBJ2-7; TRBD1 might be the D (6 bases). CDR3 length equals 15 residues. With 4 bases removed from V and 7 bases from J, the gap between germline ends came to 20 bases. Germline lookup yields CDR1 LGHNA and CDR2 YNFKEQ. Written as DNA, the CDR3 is TGTGCCAGCAGCCTGTACCAGGGGCTCCAGGGAGAGCAGTACTTC. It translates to CASSLYQGLQGEQYF.

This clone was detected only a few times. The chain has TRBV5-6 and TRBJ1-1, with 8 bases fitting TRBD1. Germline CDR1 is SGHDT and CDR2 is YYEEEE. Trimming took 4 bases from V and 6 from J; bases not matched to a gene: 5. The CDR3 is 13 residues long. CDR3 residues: CASSRPDRAEAFF. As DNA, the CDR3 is TGTGCCAGCAGCCGACCGGACAGGGCTGAAGCTTTCTTT.

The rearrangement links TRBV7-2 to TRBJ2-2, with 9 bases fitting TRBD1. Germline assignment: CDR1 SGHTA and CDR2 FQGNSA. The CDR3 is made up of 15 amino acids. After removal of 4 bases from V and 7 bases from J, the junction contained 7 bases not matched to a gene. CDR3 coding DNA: TGTGCCAGCAGCTCCCCCGGGACAGGGAACGGGGAGCTGTTTTTT. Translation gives CASSSPGTGNGELFF.